Listed below are T cell receptor beta chains from one sample, sequenced in a study of beta chain features in type 1 diabetes. Data came from immunoSEQ multiplex PCR; TCRdb stores just in-frame clones and leaves some out. The sample has 200,000 to 250,000 clones, over 9.5% seen once. Sequences were obtained from naive CD4+ T cells from blood. Source of these receptors: a woman between 18 and 29 years old in good health. Each CDR3 is given with its conserved first and last residue. A D gene is named only where the DNA matches it firmly. Clone size is given for some rows only: seen once, a few or many times, or a class if the clone is expanded.

j_call d_call clone_size v_call cdr3_aa cdr3_nt
TRBJ2-3 . few TRBV6-1 CASSRDSLSTQYF TGTGCCAGCAGTAGGGACTCCCTAAGTACGCAGTATTTT
TRBJ2-5 TRBD1 . TRBV5-1 CASSFGTGQETQYF TGCGCCAGCAGCTTTGGGACAGGACAAGAGACCCAGTACTTC
TRBJ1-1 . few TRBV29-1 CSGSRRATEAFF TGCAGCGGTTCTCGCAGGGCCACTGAAGCTTTCTTT
TRBJ1-4 . few TRBV10-3 CAISASHGYKLFF TGTGCCATCAGTGCCTCCCACGGGTACAAACTGTTTTTT
TRBJ2-3 . few TRBV5-6 CASSLVGGSTDTQYF TGTGCCAGCAGCTTGGTCGGGGGAAGCACAGATACGCAGTATTTT
TRBJ1-5 . few TRBV19 CASSRLRGVDQPQHF TGTGCCAGTAGCAGACTCCGGGGGGTCGATCAGCCCCAGCATTTT
TRBJ2-5 TRBD2 few TRBV7-9 CASSSGGRETQYF TGTGCCAGCAGCTCGGGGGGGAGAGAGACCCAGTACTTC
TRBJ2-7 TRBD2 . TRBV6-6 CASSYGTSGTREQYF TGTGCCAGCAGTTACGGGACTAGCGGGACGCGCGAGCAGTACTTC
TRBJ1-1 TRBD1 . TRBV5-8 CASSSGTGGLLNTEAFF TGTGCCAGCAGCTCCGGGACAGGGGGCTTGTTGAACACTGAAGCTTTCTTT
TRBJ2-5 . . TRBV6-1 CASSKGPTQTQYF TGTGCCAGCAGTAAGGGGCCGACACAGACCCAGTACTTC
TRBJ2-7 TRBD1 . TRBV6-5 CASSFPGQGRNEQYF TGTGCCAGCAGTTTCCCGGGACAGGGGAGAAACGAGCAGTACTTC
TRBJ2-7 TRBD1 . TRBV29-1 CSVGQASYEQYF TGCAGCGTGGGACAGGCTTCCTACGAGCAGTACTTC
TRBJ2-2 TRBD1 few TRBV28 CASSRTGGFGELFF TGTGCCAGCAGTCGGACAGGTGGATTCGGGGAGCTGTTTTTT
TRBJ2-1 . many TRBV23-1 CASSQSFGDNEQFF TGCGCCAGCAGTCAATCTTTCGGGGACAATGAGCAGTTCTTC
TRBJ1-1 TRBD1 few TRBV9 CASSEGRTGEAFF TGTGCCAGCAGCGAGGGGAGGACAGGGGAAGCTTTCTTT
TRBJ2-3 . . TRBV5-6 CASSSYTDTQYF TGTGCCAGCAGCTCGTACACAGATACGCAGTATTTT
TRBJ2-3 TRBD2 . TRBV5-1 CASSSTSGSFADTQYF TGCGCCAGCAGTTCGACTAGCGGGAGTTTTGCAGATACGCAGTATTTT
TRBJ2-7 . few TRBV29-1 CSGGRGTYEQYF TGCAGCGGGGGGCGGGGGACCTACGAGCAGTACTTC
TRBJ2-2 . . TRBV18 CASSQSTTNTGELFF TGTGCCAGCTCACAATCCACAACGAACACCGGGGAGCTGTTTTTT
TRBJ1-1 . few TRBV6-5 CASSYSTGGRNTEAFF TGTGCCAGCAGTTACTCTACGGGAGGGCGGAACACTGAAGCTTTCTTT
TRBJ1-3 . . TRBV30 CAWSFDSSGNTIYF TGTGCCTGGAGCTTCGACAGCTCTGGAAACACCATATATTTT
TRBJ1-6 TRBD1 few TRBV2 CASSEIRTGYNSPLHF TGTGCCAGCAGTGAAATCCGGACAGGCTATAATTCACCCCTCCACTTT
TRBJ1-5 TRBD1 . TRBV6-1 CASRRQGASNQPQHF TGTGCCAGCAGGAGACAGGGAGCGTCTAATCAGCCCCAGCATTTT
TRBJ2-7 . . TRBV19 CASSTGFDEQYF TGTGCCAGTAGTACAGGGTTCGACGAGCAGTACTTC
TRBJ2-5 TRBD2 few TRBV30 CAWSVVAGGETQYF TGTGCCTGGAGTGTGGTAGCGGGGGGGGAGACCCAGTACTTC
TRBJ2-5 . few TRBV6-6 CASSYPGIGETQYF TGTGCCAGCAGTTACCCGGGGATAGGCGAGACCCAGTACTTC
TRBJ2-1 TRBD2 . TRBV10-3 CAIRGRLAAYNEQFF TGTGCCATCAGGGGGAGACTAGCGGCATACAATGAGCAGTTCTTC
TRBJ2-7 . few TRBV14 CASSQGASDEQYF TGTGCCAGCAGCCAAGGTGCTAGCGACGAGCAGTACTTC
TRBJ2-1 TRBD1 . TRBV5-1 CASSLGQGILTSYNEQFF TGCGCCAGCAGCTTGGGACAGGGAATTCTCACCTCCTACAATGAGCAGTTCTTC
TRBJ2-2 . . TRBV7-8 CASSYYKGQNTGELFF TGTGCCAGCAGCTACTATAAGGGGCAGAACACCGGGGAGCTGTTTTTT
TRBJ2-2 . . TRBV5-4 CASTKGVDTGELFF TGTGCCAGCACGAAGGGGGTTGACACCGGGGAGCTGTTTTTT
TRBJ1-1 . few TRBV2 CASSEARRVGTEAFF TGTGCCAGCAGTGAAGCGCGCAGGGTCGGCACTGAAGCTTTCTTT
TRBJ2-1 TRBD2 few TRBV6-5 CASSSPSGVAYNEQFF TGTGCCAGCAGTTCACCAAGCGGGGTGGCCTACAATGAGCAGTTCTTC
TRBJ1-1 . few TRBV10-3 CAITPGGPHTTIAFF TGTGCCATCACACCCGGAGGGCCCCATACGACTATAGCTTTCTTT
TRBJ2-3 . few TRBV20-1 CSAHRADTQYF TGCAGTGCTCACAGGGCAGATACGCAGTATTTT
TRBJ2-1 . few TRBV6-1 CASSEAGGAISGEQFF TGTGCCAGCAGTGAAGCGGGGGGGGCCATCTCCGGTGAGCAGTTCTTC
TRBJ1-2 . . TRBV19 CASTPGEHYGYTF TGTGCCAGTACCCCCGGGGAACACTATGGCTACACCTTC
TRBJ2-1 . few TRBV6-5 CASSILRDNEQFF TGTGCCAGCAGTATCTTGAGGGACAATGAGCAGTTCTTC
TRBJ2-4 TRBD1 . TRBV4-1 CASSQPGQKNIQYF TGCGCCAGCAGCCAACCGGGACAGAAAAACATTCAGTACTTC
TRBJ2-1 TRBD2 few TRBV27 CASSFAGGALNEQFF TGTGCCAGCAGTTTTGCGGGGGGGGCCCTCAATGAGCAGTTCTTC
TRBJ2-1 TRBD1 few TRBV6-5 CASSYIGQANNEQFF TGTGCCAGCAGTTACATCGGACAGGCTAACAATGAGCAGTTCTTC
TRBJ2-2 TRBD1 few TRBV7-9 CASSSYRDRNTGELFF TGTGCCAGCAGCTCGTACCGGGACAGGAACACCGGGGAGCTGTTTTTT
TRBJ1-6 . . TRBV6-5 CASSLTTSSGGDLHF TGTGCCAGCAGTCTCACGACGTCCTCCGGGGGGGACCTCCACTTT
TRBJ2-7 TRBD1 few TRBV10-3 CAIRGTGGRHEQYF TGTGCCATCAGGGGGACAGGGGGCAGACACGAGCAGTACTTC
TRBJ2-1 TRBD2 . TRBV5-1 CASSLAVREGLRSSYNEQFF TGCGCCAGCAGCTTGGCTGTGCGGGAGGGCCTACGAAGCTCCTACAATGAGCAGTTCTTC
TRBJ2-1 TRBD2 . TRBV15 CATSRGTPLAGDNEQFF TGTGCCACCAGCAGAGGAACCCCCCTAGCGGGGGACAATGAGCAGTTCTTC
TRBJ1-2 . . TRBV10-3 CAISRPDTYGYTF TGTGCCATCAGTCGGCCCGACACCTATGGCTACACCTTC
TRBJ2-2 . . TRBV7-2 CASGRAANTGELFF TGTGCCAGCGGCAGGGCCGCGAACACCGGGGAGCTGTTTTTT
TRBJ2-7 TRBD1 few TRBV11-2 CASRSPGGRHEQYF TGTGCCAGCAGATCTCCAGGGGGCAGGCACGAGCAGTACTTC
TRBJ2-1 TRBD2 few TRBV6-1 CASRIAGSNEQFF TGTGCCAGCAGGATAGCGGGCTCTAATGAGCAGTTCTTC
TRBJ2-5 . . TRBV7-6 CASSLVASGETQYF TGTGCCAGCAGCTTAGTCGCCAGCGGGGAGACCCAGTACTTC
TRBJ1-5 . . TRBV2 CASRARWTDQPQHF TGTGCCAGCAGAGCCCGGTGGACAGATCAGCCCCAGCATTTT
TRBJ2-3 TRBD2 . TRBV9 CASSVGPGLASSTDTQYF TGTGCCAGCAGCGTAGGACCGGGACTAGCGAGTAGCACAGATACGCAGTATTTT
TRBJ1-1 TRBD1 . TRBV28 CASSWTGGLTEAFF TGTGCCAGCAGTTGGACAGGGGGACTTACTGAAGCTTTCTTT
TRBJ1-5 . once TRBV9 CASSLAGHNQPQHF TGTGCCAGCAGCCTAGCGGGACACAATCAGCCCCAGCATTTT
TRBJ2-3 . . TRBV5-4 CASSPYSEGSDTQYF TGTGCCAGCAGCCCATACTCTGAGGGATCAGATACGCAGTATTTT
TRBJ2-1 TRBD2 . TRBV15 CATSRDLAGDNEQFF TGTGCCACCAGCAGAGATCTAGCGGGAGACAATGAGCAGTTCTTC
TRBJ2-1 TRBD2 few TRBV5-1 CASSLVREQYNEQFF TGCGCCAGCAGCTTGGTGCGGGAGCAGTACAATGAGCAGTTCTTC
TRBJ2-3 . few TRBV4-1 CASSQDQAYTDTQYF TGCGCCAGCAGCCAAGATCAGGCCTACACAGATACGCAGTATTTT
TRBJ1-2 . many TRBV30 CAQDRANYGYTF TGTGCCCAGGACAGAGCTAACTATGGCTACACCTTC